The present entry profiles one T cell receptor (beta chain) with its context. What it binds is unknown. Per the germline V gene, CDR1 is MNHEY and CDR2 is SMNVEV (reference sequence). This CDR3 has 15 amino acids. Between the trimmed V and J ends, which lost 2 bases and 0 bases, there was a span of 8 bases. Primed by a sample-barcoded 5' primer and a J-beta primer mix, a second PCR proceeded for about 6 to 11 cycles. A single record per CDR3 protein comes from TCRdb applying MiXCR to the 5' RACE reads. Counted here are some 1.5 million distinct CDR3 sequences, roughly two fifths occurring once; the ten biggest clones make up roughly 3.7%. These data originate in a study of blood T cells in healthy people across ages. Study-level points and caveats: Donors of long life had a larger count of naive CD4+ cells and greater diversity than aged donors.

The clonotype comes from a woman in her late teens or twenties in good health. The material sequenced was blood. The chain carries TRBV27 and TRBJ1-5; D gene uncertain. The CDR3 loop is CASSLTTDSNQPQHF. CDR3 nucleotide sequence: TGTGCCAGCAGTTTAACCACCGATAGCAATCAGCCCCAGCATTTT.